This T cell receptor (beta chain) was recovered during a study of CD4 T cells in relation to SARS-CoV-2 and coronaviruses (dated by TCRdb to the early 2020s). General notes on the study: In the ViraFEST assay, PBMCs were cultured with antigen for roughly ten days, after which TCR beta CDR3s were sequenced to identify antigen-specific clonal expansions. The negative reference condition was either a culture with an HIV-1 Nef peptide pool or a culture with no peptide. Expansion assays from other donors in the study were sequenced with a different, Illumina-based TCR-beta assay. The study assessed, at the TCR clonotype level, memory CD4+ T cell crossreactivity between SARS-CoV-2 and common cold coronavirus spike proteins. HLA restriction was mapped for shared crossreactive spike epitopes using patient-derived lymphoblastoid cell lines. The Adaptive Biotechnologies TCR-sequencing kit was used to sequence samples from a few pre-COVID donors and the naive versus memory experiments, whereas other data were Illumina-based. The paper as a whole reports these results and caveats: Small numbers of patients and of tested TCRs limited the study. Crossreactive clones showed significantly weaker SARS-CoV-2-driven expansion than monoreactive clones, consistent with antigenic imprinting. Crossreactivity analysis was centred on spike protein, so crossreactivity against other viral proteins was not assessed. No donor contributed both pre-pandemic and post-infection samples, which limited tracing the source of pre-existing responses. Memory CD4+ clonotypes crossrecognizing SARS-CoV-2 and at least one common cold coronavirus spike were found in around 71% of donors.

Library generation was performed with the immunoSEQ multiplex PCR assay. On the authors' methods: During preprocessing, nonproductive sequences were removed, along with CDR3s that did not begin with C, did not end with F or W, or were shorter than 7 amino acids. Antigen-specific clonotypes were called with the MANAFEST web app on the basis of expansion relative to the reference and to other culture wells. A clone counted as positive if significantly expanded in 2 of 3 replicate wells versus the reference culture at FDR below 0.05. To be called positive, a clone also had to show significant expansion compared with every other tandem well and an odds ratio greater than 5. CDR3 homology was measured as pairwise Levenshtein distance, computed with the stringdist R package after trimming three terminal residues from each end. The table was pulled from immuneACCESS by TCRdb, which kept in-frame rearrangements only. Such tables lose some clones; where checked, under half of the loss comes from unresolved V genes, and the rest has no known cause. That table gives V, J and clone size, and the DNA gave D and trimming. Across this sample there are roughly 30,000 clones, with about three quarters seen only once. More than 20% of the sample belongs to the ten largest clones.

From the germline V gene (reference sequence), CDR1 is LNHDA and CDR2 is SQIVND. V and J are truncated by 4 bases and 5 bases respectively, leaving an intervening sequence of 18 bases. Spanning cysteine to phenylalanine, the CDR3 consists of 16 amino acids. Just CDR3 DNA is preserved here, 48 bases in frame from base 1. CD4+ T cells from unexposed donors were collected before the COVID-19 pandemic (2011-2018). The EasySep CD4+ T cell isolation kit was used to isolate CD4+ T cells once the cultures had run for about 10 days. As cell number allowed, CD4+ T cells from unexposed donors were tested for reactivity to SARS-CoV-2 S and N and to four common cold coronavirus spike pools. Two million PBMCs per well were cultured in IMDM with about 5.5% human AB serum and around 10 IU/ml IL-2. Half of the culture medium was replaced with fresh IL-2-containing medium on days 3 and 7. Triplicate replicate wells were generally used for each peptide culture condition. Leukapheresis product for the unexposed donors was bought commercially. PBMCs were isolated from leukapheresis product or whole blood by Ficoll-Paque PLUS gradient centrifugation. PBMCs were either cryopreserved at -140 degrees C or used fresh in the expansion assay. The QIAamp Micro DNA Kit was used to extract genomic DNA from the CD4+ T cells.

This clone was found a few times. This receptor's antigen is unknown. No much larger clone exists at a distance of one base, and base qualities are not known. The clonotype originates from a human donor in good health. Here the chain combines TRBV19 and TRBJ2-1; TRBD2 is a weak D gene call, 5 bases matching. Sequencing input: CD4+ T cells from PBMCs, cultured in vitro. The CDR3 protein is CASSTAAGEPNNEQFF. The nucleotide sequence reads as follows: TGTGCCAGTAGTACAGCTGCTGGGGAGCCCAACAATGAGCAGTTCTTC.